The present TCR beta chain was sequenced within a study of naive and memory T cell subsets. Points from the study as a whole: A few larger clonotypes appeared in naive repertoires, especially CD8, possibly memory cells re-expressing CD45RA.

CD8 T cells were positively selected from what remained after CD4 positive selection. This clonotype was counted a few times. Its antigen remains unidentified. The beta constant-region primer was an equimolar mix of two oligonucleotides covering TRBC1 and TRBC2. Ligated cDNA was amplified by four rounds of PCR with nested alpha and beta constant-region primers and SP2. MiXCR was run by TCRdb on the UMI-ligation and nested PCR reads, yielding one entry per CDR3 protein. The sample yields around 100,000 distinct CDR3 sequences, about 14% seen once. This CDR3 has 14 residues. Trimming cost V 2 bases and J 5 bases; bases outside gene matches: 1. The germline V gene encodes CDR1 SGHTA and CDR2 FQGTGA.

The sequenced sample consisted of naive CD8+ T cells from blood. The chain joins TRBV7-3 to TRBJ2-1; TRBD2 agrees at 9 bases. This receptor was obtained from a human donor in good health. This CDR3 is CASSLAGGNNEQFF. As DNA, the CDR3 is TGTGCCAGCAGCTTAGCGGGGGGGAACAATGAGCAGTTCTTC.